This TCR beta chain is from a study of control samples from healthy donors and cancer patients. In germline, CDR1 is SEHNR, CDR2 FQNEAQ (reference sequence). The ends were cut back, 7 bases at V and 10 bases at J, with 14 bases in the middle. The CDR3 spans 13 residues. The protocol was immunoSEQ multiplex PCR, while the TCRdb copy is restricted to in-frame clones and leaves out a portion. The sample lists 150,000 to 200,000 clones, more than 90% occurring once. This rearrangement joins TRBV7-9 to TRBJ1-6; D is uncertain. The receptor was derived from a woman aged 40 to 55 in good health. Sequencing was done on a sample of blood. The CDR3 spells CASMGGVGSPLHF. The CDR3 bases are TGTGCCAGCATGGGCGGGGTAGGGTCACCCCTCCACTTT.